A selection of T cell receptor beta chains follows, all from one sample in a study of response to subunit inactivated influenza vaccine. TCRdb reprocessed the RT-PCR reads via MiXCR and lists one record per CDR3 protein. The sample has some 640,000 distinct CDR3 sequences, approximately 14% seen once. Sequencing was performed on PBMCs from blood, taken 14 to 15 days before vaccination. The receptor set was obtained from a man aged 50-60 years who received an inactivated influenza vaccine. The CDR3 runs from the conserved cysteine through the conserved F or W. Fields, in order: CDR3 protein, CDR3 DNA, J gene, D gene, V gene, clone size. The D gene is left open where the match is weak. Expanded clones get a size class; other rows say once, few or many, or leave the size out.

CDR3: CASRLRQVYEQYF; DNA: TGTGCCAGCAGACTGAGACAGGTCTACGAGCAGTACTTC; J: TRBJ2-7; D: .; V: TRBV28; size: few
CDR3: CASSQDNRGNTGELFF; DNA: TGTGCCAGCAGCCAAGATAACAGGGGGAACACCGGGGAGCTGTTTTTT; J: TRBJ2-2; D: TRBD1; V: TRBV4-2; size: few
CDR3: CASSHDPGAYEQYF; DNA: TGTGCCAGCAGCCATGATCCCGGGGCCTACGAGCAGTACTTC; J: TRBJ2-7; D: .; V: TRBV3-1; size: few
CDR3: CASSQDNLEQYF; DNA: TGTGCCAGCAGCCAGGACAACCTCGAGCAGTACTTC; J: TRBJ2-7; D: .; V: TRBV28; size: few
CDR3: CASQRGGSYEQYF; DNA: TGTGCCAGCCAGAGGGGGGGGTCCTACGAGCAGTACTTC; J: TRBJ2-7; D: .; V: TRBV12-3/TRBV12-4; size: few
CDR3: CSAGTTSRTQYF; DNA: TGCAGCGCTGGAACGACTAGCCGGACGCAGTATTTT; J: TRBJ2-3; D: TRBD2; V: TRBV29-1; size: few
CDR3: CASSRVLTGEMFF; DNA: TGTGCCAGCAGCCGCGTACTCACCGGGGAGATGTTTTTT; J: TRBJ2-2; D: .; V: TRBV3-1; size: .
CDR3: CASSLAYPPLGGTEAFF; DNA: TGTGCCAGCAGTTTAGCGTATCCCCCCCTCGGGGGCACTGAAGCTTTCTTT; J: TRBJ1-1; D: .; V: TRBV12-3/TRBV12-4; size: few
CDR3: CASSLGSGGGRYNEQFF; DNA: TGTGCCAGCAGCTTAGGTTCAGGAGGAGGGAGATACAATGAGCAGTTCTTC; J: TRBJ2-1; D: .; V: TRBV7-2; size: few
CDR3: CSARRGPGNTGELFF; DNA: TGCAGCGCCCGGAGGGGGCCTGGGAACACCGGGGAGCTGTTTTTT; J: TRBJ2-2; D: .; V: TRBV29-1; size: few
CDR3: CASSQDRAGVRAFF; DNA: TGCGCCAGCAGCCAAGATAGGGCAGGGGTTCGCGCTTTCTTT; J: TRBJ1-1; D: .; V: TRBV4-1; size: few
CDR3: CASSTGQGAAFF; DNA: TGCGCCAGCAGCACTGGACAGGGGGCAGCTTTCTTT; J: TRBJ1-1; D: TRBD1; V: TRBV5-1; size: many
CDR3: CATSSPLGLLQETQYF; DNA: TGTGCCACCAGCAGCCCCTTGGGACTACTACAAGAGACCCAGTACTTC; J: TRBJ2-5; D: TRBD2; V: TRBV15; size: .
CDR3: CASILSGGSEAFF; DNA: TGTGCCAGCATCCTTAGTGGGGGGTCTGAAGCTTTCTTT; J: TRBJ1-1; D: .; V: TRBV12-3/TRBV12-4; size: few
CDR3: CASSQVWGGNTEAFF; DNA: TGCGCCAGCAGCCAAGTGTGGGGTGGAAACACTGAAGCTTTCTTT; J: TRBJ1-1; D: .; V: TRBV4-3; size: few
CDR3: CASSRHRADTQYF; DNA: TGTGCCAGCAGCCGCCACAGGGCTGATACGCAGTATTTT; J: TRBJ2-3; D: .; V: TRBV7-2; size: .
CDR3: CASRPGGGADGYTF; DNA: TGTGCCAGCAGGCCAGGAGGAGGGGCCGATGGCTACACCTTC; J: TRBJ1-2; D: .; V: TRBV7-6; size: .
CDR3: CASSQETPSAGTQYF; DNA: TGCGCCAGCAGCCAAGAGACTCCCTCCGCAGGGACCCAGTACTTC; J: TRBJ2-5; D: .; V: TRBV4-3; size: few
CDR3: CASSLLDVGIEQYF; DNA: TGTGCCAGCAGCTTGCTTGACGTTGGGATCGAGCAGTACTTC; J: TRBJ2-7; D: .; V: TRBV11-2; size: few
CDR3: CASSQGDRGYEQYF; DNA: TGCGCCAGCAGCCAAGGGGACAGGGGCTACGAGCAGTACTTC; J: TRBJ2-7; D: TRBD1; V: TRBV4-3; size: few
CDR3: CASSRGGDMEAFF; DNA: TGTGCCAGCAGCAGGGGTGGGGATATGGAAGCTTTCTTT; J: TRBJ1-1; D: .; V: TRBV7-2; size: few
CDR3: CASSLGTSPGELFF; DNA: TGTGCCAGCAGCTTAGGGACATCGCCCGGGGAGCTGTTTTTT; J: TRBJ2-2; D: .; V: TRBV7-2; size: many
CDR3: CASRIGQGYGYTF; DNA: TGTGCCAGTAGGATCGGACAGGGATATGGCTACACCTTC; J: TRBJ1-2; D: TRBD1; V: TRBV19; size: .
CDR3: CASSEVGRGPEQFF; DNA: TGTGCCAGCAGTGAGGTGGGCAGGGGGCCTGAGCAGTTCTTC; J: TRBJ2-1; D: TRBD1; V: TRBV25-1; size: many
CDR3: CASSQLAGTGSYEQYF; DNA: TGTGCCAGCAGTCAACTCGCCGGGACAGGGTCCTACGAGCAGTACTTC; J: TRBJ2-7; D: TRBD1; V: TRBV28; size: few
CDR3: CASSFRTHLTYEQYF; DNA: TGTGCCAGCAGTTTCCGTACCCATCTAACCTACGAGCAGTACTTC; J: TRBJ2-7; D: .; V: TRBV28; size: .
CDR3: CSARGIPGTSGGAVFYEQYF; DNA: TGCAGTGCTAGAGGCATCCCCGGGACTAGCGGGGGGGCCGTTTTCTACGAGCAGTACTTC; J: TRBJ2-7; D: TRBD2; V: TRBV20-1; size: .
CDR3: CASSHGEQYF; DNA: TGTGCCAGCAGTCATGGCGAGCAGTACTTC; J: TRBJ2-7; D: .; V: TRBV28; size: many